What follows are 24 T cell receptor beta chains derived from one specimen sequenced in a study of cytomegalovirus exposure and HLA in healthy donors. Amplification used 60 Vbeta primers and 13 Jbeta primers. Sequenced by immunoSEQ multiplex PCR; TCRdb stores in-frame clones only, minus some. The data show 95,000 to 150,000 clones, and the top ten clones hold around 3.9%. Sequencing input: PBMCs. All receptors come from a man younger than 35 in good health and CMV-seronegative.

The chain carries TRBV28 and TRBJ1-2; no clear D. Germline values: CDR1 MDHEN, CDR2 SYDVKM. The V end was cut by 8 bases, the J end by 2 bases, with 9 bases between. The CDR3 runs to 12 residues. The CDR3 is CASHAGNYGYTF. In DNA form, the CDR3 reads TGTGCCAGCCACGCAGGAAACTATGGCTACACCTTC.

In DNA form, the CDR3 reads TGTGCCAGCAGTGAGTGGCGCGGAGGCGGCACCGGGGAGCTGTTTTTT. It encodes CASSEWRGGGTGELFF. The chain uses TRBV27 and TRBJ2-2, with TRBD2 as a possible D gene (5 bases). Germline assignment: CDR1 MNHEY and CDR2 SMNVEV (reference sequence). V was shortened by 5 bases and J by 4 bases, with 17 bases between the two germline ends. The CDR3 contains 16 residues.

The chain recombines TRBV7-9 with TRBJ1-5, with D perhaps TRBD1 (5 bases). The CDR3 has 17 amino acids. Deletions cut 5 bases from V and 5 bases from J, with 22 bases between. CDR1 and CDR2 (germline): SEHNR, FQNEAQ (reference sequence). The CDR3 reads CASSPDQDTMRYQPQHF. The CDR3 nucleotides read TGTGCCAGCAGCCCAGACCAGGACACGATGAGGTATCAGCCCCAGCATTTT.

The chain recombines TRBV30 with TRBJ1-2; 7 bases are a match to TRBD1. The V gene's germline CDR1 is GTSNPN and CDR2 SVGIG (reference sequence). The V gene end was trimmed by 3 bases and the J gene end by 4 bases; junction bases not matched to a gene: 8. The CDR3 is 14 residues long. Written as DNA, the CDR3 is TGTGCCTGGAGCCCCGGGACAGTAGGCTATGGCTACACCTTC. This translates into CAWSPGTVGYGYTF. Using reference TRBV30 and TRBJ1-2 for the parts outside the CDR3, the full variable domain is SQTIHQWPATLVQPVGSPLSLECTVEGTSNPNLYWYRQAAGRGLQLLFYSVGIGQISSEVPQNLSASRPQDRQFILSSKKLLLSDSGFYLCAWSPGTVGYGYTFGSGTRLTVV.

The chain uses TRBV6-1 and TRBJ2-3; TRBD1 aligns across 8 bases. The CDR3 runs 16 residues. Germline values: CDR1 MNHNS, CDR2 SASEGT. With 3 bases clipped from V and 4 bases from J, the junction kept 9 bases outside the gene matches. CDR3 sequence reads: CASSDEGRGLADTQYF. The DNA of the CDR3 is TGTGCCAGCAGTGATGAGGGCAGGGGGCTCGCAGATACGCAGTATTTT.

The V and J genes are TRBV2 and TRBJ2-3; the match to TRBD2 covers 10 bases. This CDR3 has 17 residues. Per germline, CDR1 SNHLY and CDR2 FYNNEI. V shed 4 bases, J shed 4 bases, and the junction held 11 bases outside the gene matches. The CDR3 DNA reads as TGTGCCAGCAGTGCGGGGGAGCGGGGGGGCGGAGCAGATACGCAGTATTTT. Translated, it gives CASSAGERGGGADTQYF.

The rearrangement uses TRBV29-1 and TRBJ1-1, with 7 bases identical to TRBD1. V was pared by 5 bases and J by 7 bases, with 10 bases of the junction left unmatched. This CDR3 comprises 13 residues. The germline gives CDR1 SQVTM, CDR2 ANQGSEA. CDR3 region: CSVPRDSRGEAFF. In nucleotides, the CDR3 is TGCAGCGTTCCCAGGGACAGCCGGGGTGAAGCTTTCTTT.

The chain couples TRBV7-9 to TRBJ2-3; TRBD2 agrees at 9 bases. The J segment lost 6 bases and the V segment lost 4 bases, leaving 14 bases of the junction unmatched. The V gene's germline CDR1 is SEHNR and CDR2 FQNEAQ (reference sequence). The CDR3 loop spans 17 amino acids. This chain's CDR3 is CASSSEAIAGARDTQYF. CDR3 bases: TGTGCCAGCAGCTCCGAGGCGATAGCGGGGGCCAGGGATACGCAGTATTTT.

This sequence joins TRBV5-1 and TRBJ1-2, with TRBD1 identical over 7 bases. V lost 4 bases, J lost 8 bases, and 8 bases stayed unmatched. CDR3 length: 13 amino acids. Germline values: CDR1 SGHRS, CDR2 YFSETQ. The CDR3 loop reads CASSGGQSGGYTF. The CDR3 DNA is TGCGCCAGCAGCGGGGGACAGAGTGGAGGCTACACCTTC.

The CDR3 sequence is CASSLESSADTQYF. In DNA, the CDR3 is TGCGCCAGCAGCTTGGAGTCTAGCGCAGATACGCAGTATTTT. This chain links TRBV5-1 with TRBJ2-3; D perhaps matches TRBD2 (6 bases). This CDR3 spans 14 amino acids. The V gene lost 0 bases and the J gene lost 4 bases, with 9 bases spanning the gap. The germline V gene encodes CDR1 SGHRS and CDR2 YFSETQ.

The chain carries TRBV6-1 and TRBJ2-1; 10 bases align to TRBD1. V lost 3 bases, J lost 6 bases, and 5 bases stayed unmatched. This CDR3 comprises 15 residues. Per germline, CDR1 MNHNS and CDR2 SASEGT. The CDR3 here is CASSERTGGRNEQFF. In DNA form, the CDR3 reads TGTGCCAGCAGTGAGAGGACAGGGGGGCGCAATGAGCAGTTCTTC.

This chain links TRBV6-1 with TRBJ1-5; weak D call: TRBD1 (6 bases). This CDR3 region has 14 residues. V lost 2 bases to trimming and J lost 11 bases, with 16 bases between them. CDR1 is MNHNS and CDR2 is SASEGT in the germline V gene. CDR3 nucleotides: TGTGCCAGCAGTGAATACGGGACGGACAGCACCCAGCATTTT. It encodes CASSEYGTDSTQHF.

The chain uses TRBV28 and TRBJ1-2; D is ambiguous. V dropped 6 bases and J dropped 1 base, with 15 bases sitting between them. This CDR3 is 15 amino acids long. The V gene's germline CDR1 is MDHEN and CDR2 SYDVKM. CDR3 amino acids: CASRSRRRFNYGYTF. CDR3 nucleotides: TGTGCCAGCAGGTCCCGGAGACGGTTTAACTATGGCTACACCTTC.

V usage is TRBV7-9 and J usage is TRBJ2-1, with D uncertain. Germline V gene lookup returns CDR1 SEHNR and CDR2 FQNEAQ (reference sequence). The V and J ends lost 6 bases and 5 bases respectively, with 23 bases between them. The CDR3 is 17 amino acids. The CDR3 DNA is TGTGCCAGCAGGGATGTCCCGGCGTCTTGGAGAAACAATGAGCAGTTCTTC. Protein product: CASRDVPASWRNNEQFF.

The chain combines TRBV6-5 with TRBJ1-1, with D hard to call. Germline-derived CDR1 and CDR2 are MNHEY and SVGAGI. V was trimmed by 2 bases and J by 2 bases, leaving 12 bases between them. This CDR3 comprises 15 residues. CDR3 sequence reads: CASSYGPFHNTEAFF. The CDR3 DNA reads as TGTGCCAGCAGTTACGGGCCCTTCCATAACACTGAAGCTTTCTTT.

The chain has TRBV19 and TRBJ2-6; D possibly corresponds to TRBD1 (5 bases). Trimming pared 10 bases from V and 4 bases from J, leaving 14 bases between. Germline V lookup: CDR1 LNHDA, CDR2 SQIVND (reference sequence). This CDR3 has 14 residues. The CDR3 sequence: CATRAPTGANVLTF. CDR3 nucleotides: TGTGCCACCAGGGCCCCAACGGGGGCCAACGTCCTGACTTTC.

The rearrangement links TRBV12-5 to TRBJ2-2, with unresolved D. The CDR3 runs to 16 residues. V dropped 5 bases and J dropped 4 bases, with 17 bases sitting between them. Germline V gene data show CDR1 as LGHNT and CDR2 as FRNRAP. The CDR3 spells CASGVDSVFSTGELFF. CDR3 coding DNA: TGTGCTAGTGGTGTTGACTCCGTTTTCTCCACCGGGGAGCTGTTTTTT.

The chain links TRBV5-1 to TRBJ2-7, with 10 bases aligning to TRBD2. The CDR3 spans 15 residues. Trimming at V came to 3 bases and at J to 3 bases, leaving 6 bases not matched to a gene. Germline-derived CDR1 and CDR2 are SGHRS and YFSETQ. The CDR3 loop is CASSSPTSGIYEQYF. DNA for the CDR3: TGCGCCAGCAGCTCCCCCACTAGCGGGATCTACGAGCAGTACTTC.

DNA of the CDR3: TGTGCCAGCAGCGTCGGACAGGGGGGCAAGGTCGATCAGCCCCAGCATTTT. It encodes CASSVGQGGKVDQPQHF. The genes are TRBV7-9 and TRBJ1-5, with 10 bases lining up with TRBD1. This CDR3 has 17 amino acids. Germline CDR1 is SEHNR and CDR2 is FQNEAQ (reference sequence). Trimming at V came to 5 bases and at J to 5 bases, leaving 12 bases not matched to a gene.

V is TRBV7-3 and J is TRBJ1-1; 8 bases are a match to TRBD1. CDR1 and CDR2 (germline): SGHTA, FQGTGA. The CDR3 is made up of 13 amino acids. V lost 5 bases, J lost 5 bases, and 4 bases stayed unmatched. The CDR3 DNA is TGTGCCAGCAGCAACGACAGGGGAACTGAAGCTTTCTTT. This sequence encodes CASSNDRGTEAFF.

The J gene is TRBJ2-6, the V gene TRBV15, with D possibly being TRBD2 (5 bases). V was clipped by 4 bases and J by 0 bases, with 10 bases between them. CDR3 length equals 16 residues. Germline CDR1 LNHNV, CDR2 YYDKDF (reference sequence). The DNA of the CDR3 is TGTGCCACCAGCACCCGTGCGGGCTCTGGGGCCAACGTCCTGACTTTC. Amino acid sequence: CATSTRAGSGANVLTF.

The V and J genes are TRBV13 and TRBJ1-2; D is uncertain. Trimming took off 3 bases at V and 5 bases at J, with 19 bases between the two ends. In germline, CDR1 is PRHDT, CDR2 FYEKMQ (reference sequence). The CDR3 covers 16 residues. CDR3 loop: CASSFPSTDTEYGYTF. The CDR3 DNA reads as TGTGCCAGCAGCTTCCCCTCGACGGATACGGAGTATGGCTACACCTTC.

In DNA, the CDR3 is TGTGCCATCCCAGGAATCCCGGACAGGGGGCTCTATGGCTACACCTTC. Protein: CAIPGIPDRGLYGYTF. The chain couples TRBV10-3 to TRBJ1-2; 11 bases line up with TRBD1. CDR3 length: 16 amino acids. Trimming removed 8 bases from V and 4 bases from J; junction bases left unmatched: 12. Germline CDR1 ENHRY, CDR2 SYGVKD.

V usage is TRBV4-1 and J usage is TRBJ1-5; 8 nucleotides line up with TRBD1. The CDR3 runs to 17 residues. Germline CDR1 and CDR2: MGHRA and YSYEKL. The J segment lost 2 bases and the V segment lost 0 bases, leaving 6 bases of the junction unmatched. The CDR3 sequence is CASSQDRNRGGNQPQHF. The CDR3 nucleotides read TGCGCCAGCAGCCAAGATCGCAACAGGGGGGGCAATCAGCCCCAGCATTTT.